These T cell receptor beta chains were read from a single sample in a study of STAT5B mutations in CD4+ large granular lymphocyte leukemia. Some clones are missing from TCRdb's copy, which holds only in-frame ones; the method was immunoSEQ multiplex PCR. This sample has roughly 32,000 clones, with approximately 88% found just once. Sequencing was carried out using CD4+ T cells from blood buffy coats. The receptor source for this set is a human donor in good health. CDR3s include the opening cysteine and the closing phenylalanine or tryptophan. The order of the fields is D gene, clone size, J gene, V gene, CDR3 DNA, CDR3 protein. The D gene is left open where the match is weak. Expanded clones get a size class; other rows say once, few or many, or leave the size out.

d_call: TRBD2; clone_size: NA; j_call: TRBJ2-7; v_call: TRBV28; cdr3_nt: TGTGCCATTGAAGCGGGAATACACGAGCAGTACTTC; cdr3_aa: CAIEAGIHEQYF
d_call: NA; clone_size: once; j_call: TRBJ1-4; v_call: TRBV19; cdr3_nt: TGTGCCAGTAACGGAAATAATGAAAAACTGTTTTTT; cdr3_aa: CASNGNNEKLFF
d_call: NA; clone_size: NA; j_call: TRBJ1-2; v_call: TRBV11-2; cdr3_nt: TGTGCCAGCAGCTTAGTTCGTCCAGGGAACTATGGCTACACCTTC; cdr3_aa: CASSLVRPGNYGYTF
d_call: NA; clone_size: NA; j_call: TRBJ1-1; v_call: TRBV18; cdr3_nt: TGTGCCAGCTCACCAGGGAAGGACACTGAAGCTTTCTTT; cdr3_aa: CASSPGKDTEAFF
d_call: NA; clone_size: once; j_call: TRBJ1-2; v_call: TRBV9; cdr3_nt: TGTGCCAGCAGCGCCAAAAGACAGGCAGTGCGCTATGGCTACACCTTC; cdr3_aa: CASSAKRQAVRYGYTF
d_call: NA; clone_size: few; j_call: TRBJ1-2; v_call: TRBV28; cdr3_nt: TGTGCCAGCAGCTATACAGGGCTGGACTATGGCTACACCTTC; cdr3_aa: CASSYTGLDYGYTF
d_call: TRBD2; clone_size: NA; j_call: TRBJ2-1; v_call: TRBV19; cdr3_nt: TGTGCCAGTAGTCCTGCGACTAGCGGGAGGAATGAGCAGTTCTTC; cdr3_aa: CASSPATSGRNEQFF
d_call: NA; clone_size: NA; j_call: TRBJ2-1; v_call: TRBV11-3; cdr3_nt: TGTGCCAGCAGCTTATGGGGGAGCACCTCCTACAATGAGCAGTTCTTC; cdr3_aa: CASSLWGSTSYNEQFF
d_call: NA; clone_size: NA; j_call: TRBJ1-3; v_call: TRBV25-1; cdr3_nt: TGTGCCAGCAGTGGGACTTTCAGCTCTGGAAACACCATATATTTT; cdr3_aa: CASSGTFSSGNTIYF
d_call: TRBD1; clone_size: NA; j_call: TRBJ1-2; v_call: TRBV19; cdr3_nt: TGTGCCAGTAATCAGGGACAGGTTCTCTATGGCTACACCTTC; cdr3_aa: CASNQGQVLYGYTF
d_call: TRBD1; clone_size: NA; j_call: TRBJ1-6; v_call: TRBV5-1; cdr3_nt: TGCGCCAGCAGCATGGACAGGGCGACACCCCTCCACTTT; cdr3_aa: CASSMDRATPLHF
d_call: TRBD1; clone_size: NA; j_call: TRBJ1-1; v_call: TRBV13; cdr3_nt: TGTGCCAGCAGCTTAGGGGGACAGGCCCACACTGAAGCTTTCTTT; cdr3_aa: CASSLGGQAHTEAFF
d_call: TRBD1; clone_size: NA; j_call: TRBJ1-3; v_call: TRBV11-2; cdr3_nt: TGTGCCAGCAGCTTCGGGACAGGCGCTGGAAACACCATATATTTT; cdr3_aa: CASSFGTGAGNTIYF
d_call: NA; clone_size: NA; j_call: TRBJ2-1; v_call: TRBV4-2; cdr3_nt: TGTGCCAGCAGCCAAGAGGAAGGAGGGCGGGGTTCCTACAATGAGCAGTTCTTC; cdr3_aa: CASSQEEGGRGSYNEQFF
d_call: TRBD1; clone_size: NA; j_call: TRBJ2-7; v_call: TRBV27; cdr3_nt: TGTGCCAGCAGTTCAGACAGGGTTGTGGACGAGCAGTACTTC; cdr3_aa: CASSSDRVVDEQYF
d_call: NA; clone_size: NA; j_call: TRBJ2-1; v_call: TRBV29-1; cdr3_nt: TGCAGCGTTGAAGATCACCCCACGAGGGGGGGTGAGCAGTTCTTC; cdr3_aa: CSVEDHPTRGGEQFF
d_call: NA; clone_size: NA; j_call: TRBJ2-4; v_call: TRBV29-1; cdr3_nt: TGCAGCGTCGTTGGCAGTCTAGCCAAAAACATTCAGTACTTC; cdr3_aa: CSVVGSLAKNIQYF
d_call: NA; clone_size: NA; j_call: TRBJ2-3; v_call: TRBV6-4; cdr3_nt: TGTGCCAGCAGTGTGGAGGGAGACAGCACAGATACGCAGTATTTT; cdr3_aa: CASSVEGDSTDTQYF
d_call: NA; clone_size: once; j_call: TRBJ1-1; v_call: TRBV14; cdr3_nt: TGTGCCAGCAGCCAAGATATCGGGCAGGTGAACACTGAAGCTTTCTTT; cdr3_aa: CASSQDIGQVNTEAFF
d_call: NA; clone_size: NA; j_call: TRBJ2-3; v_call: TRBV30; cdr3_nt: TGTGCCTGGAGTGTCGGGGGCGATACGCAGTATTTT; cdr3_aa: CAWSVGGDTQYF
d_call: TRBD1; clone_size: NA; j_call: TRBJ1-4; v_call: TRBV6-6; cdr3_nt: TGTGCCAGCCGGGACAGGGGTGAAAAACTGTTTTTT; cdr3_aa: CASRDRGEKLFF
d_call: NA; clone_size: NA; j_call: TRBJ2-1; v_call: TRBV28; cdr3_nt: TGTGCCAGCACTTTTCAGGGGAATCCCTACAATGAGCAGTTCTTC; cdr3_aa: CASTFQGNPYNEQFF
d_call: NA; clone_size: few; j_call: TRBJ1-2; v_call: TRBV30; cdr3_nt: TGTGCCTGGAGGGAATATTCGGGGGGCTACACCTTC; cdr3_aa: CAWREYSGGYTF
d_call: NA; clone_size: NA; j_call: TRBJ2-7; v_call: TRBV5-4; cdr3_nt: TGTGCCAGCAGCCCGGGCAGGGGCGATTACTACGAGCAGTACTTC; cdr3_aa: CASSPGRGDYYEQYF
d_call: NA; clone_size: NA; j_call: TRBJ1-2; v_call: TRBV7-9; cdr3_nt: TGTGCCAGCAGCTTGTCGGCAGGATCCTATGGCTACACCTTC; cdr3_aa: CASSLSAGSYGYTF
d_call: NA; clone_size: NA; j_call: TRBJ2-2; v_call: TRBV11-3; cdr3_nt: TGTGCCAGCAGCCGGTCCAATCAGGGACCCGGGGAGCTGTTTTTT; cdr3_aa: CASSRSNQGPGELFF
d_call: TRBD1; clone_size: NA; j_call: TRBJ2-1; v_call: TRBV19; cdr3_nt: TGTGCCAGTAGTATAGCCGGCCCGGGACAGGGTCCCTACAATGAGCAGTTCTTC; cdr3_aa: CASSIAGPGQGPYNEQFF
d_call: TRBD1; clone_size: NA; j_call: TRBJ2-2; v_call: TRBV9; cdr3_nt: TGTGCCAGCAGCATCAACCCTCCCTGGACAGGCGGGGAGCTGTTTTTT; cdr3_aa: CASSINPPWTGGELFF
d_call: TRBD1; clone_size: NA; j_call: TRBJ1-2; v_call: TRBV30; cdr3_nt: TGTGCCTGGGTGGTACAGGGGAACGGTGGCTACACCTTC; cdr3_aa: CAWVVQGNGGYTF
d_call: NA; clone_size: NA; j_call: TRBJ2-7; v_call: TRBV5-1; cdr3_nt: TGCGCCAGCAGCTCCGCAGGGAGCTCCTACGAGCAGTACTTC; cdr3_aa: CASSSAGSSYEQYF
d_call: TRBD2; clone_size: NA; j_call: TRBJ2-7; v_call: TRBV18; cdr3_nt: TGTGCCAGCTCTTCTAGCGGCTCCTACGAGCAGTACTTC; cdr3_aa: CASSSSGSYEQYF
d_call: NA; clone_size: NA; j_call: TRBJ1-6; v_call: TRBV19; cdr3_nt: TGTGCCAGTAGTATAAATCGAGCCAGGACCTTAAATTCACCCCTCCACTTT; cdr3_aa: CASSINRARTLNSPLHF